A selection of T cell receptor beta chains follows, all from one sample in a study of long-term antiretroviral therapy in people with HIV. TCRdb keeps only in-frame clones here, not all; method: immunoSEQ multiplex PCR. The repertoire has around 20,000 clones, over 70% of them found once; the top ten carry around 15%. The sequences come from unsorted PBMCs, collected 2.9 years after starting antiretroviral therapy. These receptors originate from a woman aged 25 to 39 with HIV. CDR3s include the opening cysteine and the closing phenylalanine or tryptophan. Fields, in order: V gene, clone size, D gene, J gene, CDR3 protein, CDR3 DNA. D genes are given only for firm matches. Expanded clones get a size class; other rows say once, few or many, or leave the size out.

>TRBV6-6|.|.|TRBJ1-5
CASSLGLRGNQPQHF
TGTGCCAGCAGTTTGGGACTGAGAGGCAATCAGCCCCAGCATTTT
>TRBV29-1|.|.|TRBJ1-3
CSVEEMGNTIYF
TGCAGCGTTGAGGAAATGGGAAACACCATATATTTT
>TRBV5-4|once|.|TRBJ2-5
CASSWVKGSETQYF
TGTGCCAGCAGTTGGGTAAAGGGATCAGAGACCCAGTACTTC
>TRBV14|.|TRBD1|TRBJ1-2
CASSQVARGYDYGYTF
TGTGCCAGCAGCCAAGTGGCCAGGGGGTACGACTATGGCTACACCTTC
>TRBV5-1|.|.|TRBJ2-3
CASSGPGTSTDTQYF
TGCGCCAGCAGCGGCCCCGGGACTAGCACAGATACGCAGTATTTT
>TRBV27|.|TRBD1|TRBJ2-7
CASSRRWGQGDYEQYF
TGTGCCAGCAGCCGAAGATGGGGACAGGGGGACTACGAGCAGTACTTC
>TRBV30|.|TRBD1|TRBJ2-1
CAWSATGIGEQFF
TGTGCCTGGAGTGCGACAGGGATCGGTGAGCAGTTCTTC
>TRBV6-6|.|TRBD2|TRBJ2-2
CASSYNGGTGELFF
TGTGCCAGCAGTTACAACGGGGGGACCGGGGAGCTGTTTTTT
>TRBV2|.|.|TRBJ2-4
CASSESELAKNIQYF
TGTGCCAGCAGTGAATCGGAGCTAGCCAAAAACATTCAGTACTTC
>TRBV6-6|once|.|TRBJ2-4
CASSFSNIQYF
TGTGCCAGTTCGTTCTCAAACATTCAGTACTTC
>TRBV5-1|few|.|TRBJ2-1
CASRRDSLTHEQFF
TGCGCCAGCAGGCGGGACAGCCTCACGCATGAGCAGTTCTTC
>TRBV6-1|.|.|TRBJ2-1
CASNHQESVDEQFF
TGTGCCAGCAATCACCAGGAATCTGTGGATGAGCAGTTCTTC
>TRBV18|once|TRBD1|TRBJ2-3
CASSKDRGSPDTQYF
TGTGCCAGCTCGAAGGACAGGGGGTCCCCGGATACGCAGTATTTT
>TRBV18|.|.|TRBJ1-2
CASSPLVDNYGYTF
TGTGCCAGCTCACCCCTTGTGGATAACTATGGCTACACCTTC
>TRBV7-9|.|.|TRBJ2-2
CASSLGAGNTGELFF
TGTGCCAGCTCCTTGGGGGCGGGCAACACCGGGGAGCTGTTTTTT